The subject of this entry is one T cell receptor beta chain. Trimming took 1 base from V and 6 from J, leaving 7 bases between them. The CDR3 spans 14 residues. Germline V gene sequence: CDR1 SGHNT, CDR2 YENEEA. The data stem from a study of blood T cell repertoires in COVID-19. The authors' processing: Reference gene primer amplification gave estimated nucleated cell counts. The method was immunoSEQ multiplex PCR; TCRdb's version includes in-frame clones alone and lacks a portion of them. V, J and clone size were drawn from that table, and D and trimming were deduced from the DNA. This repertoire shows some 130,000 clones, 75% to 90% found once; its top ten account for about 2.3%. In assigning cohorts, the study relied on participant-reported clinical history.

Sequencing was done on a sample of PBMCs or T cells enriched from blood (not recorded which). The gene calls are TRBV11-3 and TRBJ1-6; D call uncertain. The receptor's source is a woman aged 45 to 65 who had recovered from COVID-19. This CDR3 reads CASSLVRGNSPLHF. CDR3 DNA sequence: TGTGCCAGCAGCTTAGTCCGGGGTAATTCACCCCTCCACTTT.